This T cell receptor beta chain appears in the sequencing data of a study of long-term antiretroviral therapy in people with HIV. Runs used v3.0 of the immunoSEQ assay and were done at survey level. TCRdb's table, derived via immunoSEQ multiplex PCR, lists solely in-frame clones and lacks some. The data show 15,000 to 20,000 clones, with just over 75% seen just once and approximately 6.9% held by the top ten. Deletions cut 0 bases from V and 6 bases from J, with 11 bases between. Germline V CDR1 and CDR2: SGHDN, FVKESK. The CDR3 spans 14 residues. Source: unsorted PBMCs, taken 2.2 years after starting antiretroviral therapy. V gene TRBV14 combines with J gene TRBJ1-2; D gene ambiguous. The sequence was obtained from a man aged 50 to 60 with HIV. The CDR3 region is CASSQDGMANGYTF. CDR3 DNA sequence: TGTGCCAGCAGCCAAGATGGAATGGCGAATGGCTACACCTTC.